Below, 30 T cell receptor beta chains from the same sample are listed, as sequenced in a study of blood T cell repertoires in COVID-19. TCRdb's table, derived via immunoSEQ multiplex PCR, lists solely in-frame clones and lacks some. The sample includes about 170,000 clones, over 70% seen only once; the top ten take 3.5% to 4%. Sequencing was done on a sample of PBMCs or T cells enriched from blood (not recorded which). All receptors come from a woman in her forties or fifties in a cohort exposed to, infected with or recovered from COVID-19 (not recorded which).

This clone was picked up one time. The V and J genes are TRBV5-1 and TRBJ2-2, with 14 nucleotides matching TRBD2. Trimming took 3 bases from V and 6 from J; bases not matched to a gene: 7. The germline gives CDR1 SGHRS, CDR2 YFSETQ. The CDR3 consists of 17 residues. CDR3 sequence: CASSSRGTSGSAGELFF. CDR3 nucleotide sequence: TGCGCCAGCAGCTCTCGGGGGACTAGCGGGAGCGCCGGGGAGCTGTTTTTT.

This clone occurred a few times. The chain has TRBV7-2 and TRBJ2-7, with 12 nucleotides matching TRBD2. The CDR3 consists of 15 residues. Germline lookup yields CDR1 SGHTA and CDR2 FQGNSA. With V trimmed by 3 bases and J by 4 bases, 4 bases remained unmatched. The CDR3 DNA reads as TGTGCCAGCAGCTTCCGACTAGCGGGGGAATACGAGCAGTACTTC. It translates to CASSFRLAGEYEQYF.

The chain couples TRBV7-9 to TRBJ2-5; 10 nucleotides agree with TRBD2. The V segment lost 5 bases and the J segment 5 bases; nucleotides outside the gene matches: 11. The CDR3 covers 16 residues. CDR1 SEHNR and CDR2 FQNEAQ come from the germline V gene (reference sequence). The CDR3: CASSPSSGGAGETQYF. CDR3 sequence (DNA): TGTGCCAGCAGCCCGTCCAGCGGGGGGGCCGGCGAGACCCAGTACTTC.

This chain uses TRBV18 with TRBJ2-7, with 7 bases identical to TRBD1. From germline, CDR1 is KGHSH and CDR2 LQKENI. With V trimmed by 3 bases and J by 7 bases, 15 bases remained unmatched. The CDR3 runs to 16 residues. The CDR3 here is CASSPPGGRSPPEQYF. The DNA of the CDR3 is TGTGCCAGCTCACCTCCAGGGGGACGTAGCCCCCCGGAGCAGTACTTC.

This chain uses TRBV12-3 or TRBV12-4 with TRBJ1-1; 9 positions match TRBD1. This CDR3 comprises 13 residues. V lost 2 bases, J lost 6 bases, and 1 base stayed unmatched. The CDR3 loop reads CASSLWDRAEAFF. CDR3 coding DNA: TGTGCCAGCAGTTTATGGGACAGGGCTGAAGCTTTCTTT.

V and J are TRBV19 and TRBJ1-4; D is possibly TRBD1 (6 bases). V was trimmed by 6 bases and J by 8 bases, leaving 22 bases between them. Per the germline V gene, CDR1 is LNHDA and CDR2 is SQIVND (reference sequence). There are 16 residues in the CDR3. The CDR3 sequence: CASRVSAGGASEKLFF. The CDR3 coding sequence is TGTGCCAGTAGGGTTTCGGCGGGGGGCGCGTCGGAAAAACTGTTTTTT.

The chain joins TRBV4-2 to TRBJ2-5; 7 bases agree with TRBD1. J was trimmed by 5 bases and V by 3 bases; bases with no gene match: 15. The CDR3 length is 17 residues. Germline values: CDR1 LGHNA, CDR2 YNFKEQ. In DNA form, the CDR3 reads TGTGCCAGCAGCCATGATCGTCAACAGGGGATGGGGGAGACCCAGTACTTC. Amino acid sequence: CASSHDRQQGMGETQYF.

V is TRBV11-3 and J is TRBJ2-7, with D perhaps TRBD1 (6 bases). The V gene lost 7 bases and the J gene lost 4 bases, with 11 bases spanning the gap. This CDR3 region has 12 residues. Germline CDR1 is SGHNT and CDR2 is YENEEA. This CDR3 reads CASTTGLYEQYF. Here the CDR3 DNA reads TGTGCCAGCACCACAGGGCTGTACGAGCAGTACTTC.

The CDR3 spells CASSLPGQVLGSNQPQHF. CDR3 nucleotide sequence: TGTGCCAGCAGTCTTCCGGGACAGGTCTTAGGAAGCAATCAGCCCCAGCATTTT. The rearrangement uses TRBV28 and TRBJ1-5; 8 bases line up with TRBD1. Trimming removed 5 bases from V and 1 base from J; junction bases left unmatched: 13. Germline V gene lookup returns CDR1 MDHEN and CDR2 SYDVKM. This CDR3 has 18 amino acids.

This clone showed up just once. One junction end disagrees with the germline gene, perhaps due to a read error. The rearrangement uses TRBV7-7 and TRBJ1-4; D not resolved. The CDR3 is 15 amino acids. In germline, CDR1 is SSHAT, CDR2 FNYEAQ (reference sequence). The CDR3 reads CASSLGSTTNEKLFF. The CDR3 coding sequence is TGTGCTAGCAGCTTAGGTTCCACAACTAATGAAAAACTGTTTTTT.

The chain joins TRBV4-2 to TRBJ2-7, with D perhaps matching TRBD2 (5 bases). In germline, CDR1 is LGHNA, CDR2 YNFKEQ. The CDR3 extends over 19 amino acids. V was shortened by 0 bases and J by 4 bases, with 25 bases between the two germline ends. DNA of the CDR3: TGTGCCAGCAGCCAAGATAATAGAGTTCGGGGTTTAGTGGGGTACGAGCAGTACTTC. This sequence encodes CASSQDNRVRGLVGYEQYF.

The chain is built from TRBV19 and TRBJ1-1; a weak D match, TRBD1 (6 bases). This CDR3 has 14 residues. Trimming pared 7 bases from V and 1 base from J, leaving 13 bases between. From germline, CDR1 is LNHDA and CDR2 SQIVND (reference sequence). DNA for the CDR3: TGTGCCAGTACCTTTGGGGGCACGAACACTGAAGCTTTCTTT. The encoded protein is CASTFGGTNTEAFF.

The V gene is TRBV25-1, the J gene TRBJ1-1, with 8 bases fitting TRBD1. The junction had 15 bases not matched to a gene; V was cut back by 4 bases and J by 5 bases. The CDR3 totals 17 residues. Germline V CDR1 and CDR2: MGHDK, SYGVNS. The chain's CDR3 is CASSAPWARQGPTEAFF. CDR3 bases: TGTGCCAGCAGTGCGCCCTGGGCTCGACAGGGGCCAACTGAAGCTTTCTTT.

The chain employs TRBV5-4 and TRBJ1-2, with 9 bases fitting TRBD1. J lost 6 bases, V lost 3 bases, and 9 bases had no gene match. Germline loops: CDR1 SGHNT, CDR2 YYREEE (reference sequence). This CDR3 has 15 amino acids. In nucleotides, the CDR3 is TGTGCCAGCAGCTCGCAGGACAGGGGTCTTCATGGCTACACCTTC. It yields the protein CASSSQDRGLHGYTF.

Notes on this clone: Relative to the germline gene, one junction end is altered; a read error may explain this. The rearrangement joins TRBV9 to TRBJ2-5; no clear D. Germline-derived CDR1 and CDR2 are SGDLS and YYNGEE. The CDR3 covers 13 residues. CDR3 protein: CASSPNPSEIQYF. The CDR3 DNA reads TGTGCCAGCAGCCCTAATCCTTCGGAGATCCAGTACTTC.

This rearrangement joins TRBV2 to TRBJ1-1, with TRBD1 matching 9 bases. V shed 5 bases, J shed 4 bases, and the junction held 8 bases outside the gene matches. Germline-derived CDR1 and CDR2 are SNHLY and FYNNEI. The CDR3 consists of 15 residues. CDR3 protein: CASSNTGGWSTEAFF. CDR3 sequence (DNA): TGTGCCAGCAGTAACACAGGGGGCTGGAGCACTGAAGCTTTCTTT.

The chain joins TRBV30 to TRBJ2-7; no firm D call. V lost 4 bases, J lost 4 bases, and 14 bases lay in between. The CDR3 loop spans 13 amino acids. Germline V lookup: CDR1 GTSNPN, CDR2 SVGIG (reference sequence). CDR3 sequence (DNA): TGTGCCTGGACCAACACTCTGAGGTACGAGCAGTACTTC. Its protein product is CAWTNTLRYEQYF.

V and J are TRBV6-5 and TRBJ2-1, with D possibly being TRBD1 (6 bases). This CDR3 region has 15 residues. Germline V lookup: CDR1 MNHEY, CDR2 SVGAGI. V was cut by 7 bases and J by 0 bases, with 13 bases left in between. The DNA for the CDR3 is TGTGCCAGCAAGCAGGGGCTTAGCTCCTACAATGAGCAGTTCTTC. As protein: CASKQGLSSYNEQFF.

This clone has only one observation. The CDR3 protein is CASSTRTGAYNEQFF. CDR3 sequence (DNA): TGTGCCAGCAGTACTCGGACTGGCGCCTACAATGAGCAGTTCTTC. This rearrangement joins TRBV27 to TRBJ2-1; the D gene is possibly TRBD2 (5 bases). The CDR3 length is 15 residues. Deletions cut 5 bases from V and 2 bases from J, with 13 bases between. Germline CDR1 reads MNHEY; CDR2 reads SMNVEV (reference sequence).

This chain uses TRBV5-4 with TRBJ2-3; D might be TRBD1 (5 bases). This CDR3 is 14 amino acids long. Germline V CDR1 and CDR2: SGHNT, YYREEE (reference sequence). V lost 3 bases, J lost 6 bases, and 14 bases lay in between. The CDR3 sequence is CASSSPLGADTQYF. The CDR3 region has the DNA TGTGCCAGCAGCTCGCCGTTAGGGGCGGATACGCAGTATTTT.

The rearrangement links TRBV12-3 or TRBV12-4 to TRBJ1-3, with a weak D call TRBD1 (5 bases). Trimming shortened V by 11 bases and J by 8 bases, and 16 bases separated the two germline ends. CDR3 length equals 12 residues. CDR3 residues: CAGGEREDTIYF. In nucleotides, the CDR3 is TGTGCCGGGGGGGAGAGGGAGGACACCATATATTTT.

The gene calls are TRBV19 and TRBJ2-2, with 9 bases fitting TRBD1. The CDR3 consists of 16 residues. With 3 bases clipped from V and 6 bases from J, the junction kept 8 bases outside the gene matches. Germline values: CDR1 LNHDA, CDR2 SQIVND (reference sequence). The CDR3 DNA reads as TGTGCCAGTAGTATGACCGGGACAGGGATCGCCGGGGAGCTGTTTTTT. It translates to CASSMTGTGIAGELFF.

The chain links TRBV27 to TRBJ2-7; D is unresolved. Deletions cut 6 bases from V and 2 bases from J, with 14 bases between. Germline values: CDR1 MNHEY, CDR2 SMNVEV (reference sequence). This CDR3 is built from 14 residues. The CDR3 spells CASSPIDFTYEQYF. CDR3 DNA: TGTGCCAGCAGCCCAATCGACTTTACCTACGAGCAGTACTTC.

The CDR3 loop reads CSVGGRGVSEQYF. CDR3 bases: TGCAGCGTTGGCGGCAGGGGGGTCTCCGAGCAGTACTTC. V is TRBV29-1 and J is TRBJ2-7; a possible D gene is TRBD1 (7 bases). Trimming cost V 4 bases and J 6 bases, with 16 bases left between them. This CDR3 spans 13 amino acids. Germline values: CDR1 SQVTM, CDR2 ANQGSEA.

The chain is built from TRBV5-1 and TRBJ1-3, with no clear D. Germline V gene sequence: CDR1 SGHRS, CDR2 YFSETQ. V was pared by 1 base and J by 1 base, with 3 bases between. CDR3 size: 13 residues. CDR3 sequence (DNA): TGCGCCAGCAGCTTGTCTTCTGGAAACACCATATATTTT. Encoded protein: CASSLSSGNTIYF. The complete variable domain, with remaining parts taken from reference TRBV5-1 and TRBJ1-3, reads KAGVTQTPRYLIKTRGQQVTLSCSPISGHRSVSWYQQTPGQGLQFLFEYFSETQRNKGNFPGRFSGRQFSNSRSEMNVSTLELGDSALYLCASSLSSGNTIYFGEGSWLTVV.

This clone appeared once. The chain uses TRBV7-3 and TRBJ1-1; D may be TRBD1 (5 bases). There are 15 residues in the CDR3. Per germline, CDR1 SGHTA and CDR2 FQGTGA. Trimming cost V 1 base and J 0 bases, with 9 bases left between them. The CDR3 sequence: CASSLNTGLNTEAFF. As DNA, the CDR3 is TGTGCCAGCAGCTTAAATACAGGCCTGAACACTGAAGCTTTCTTT.

The rearrangement uses TRBV13 and TRBJ1-2; 8 bases are a match to TRBD1. The V gene's germline CDR1 is PRHDT and CDR2 FYEKMQ (reference sequence). The junction had 12 bases not matched to a gene; V was cut back by 5 bases and J by 4 bases. The CDR3 is made up of 16 amino acids. This CDR3 is CASSDRVQGQAYGYTF. The CDR3 nucleotides are TGTGCCAGCAGCGACAGGGTGCAGGGACAGGCCTATGGCTACACCTTC.

The genes are TRBV6-5 and TRBJ1-5; the D is unclear. Germline assignment: CDR1 MNHEY and CDR2 SVGAGI. The CDR3 is made up of 13 amino acids. Trimming cost V 8 bases and J 4 bases, with 12 bases left between them. The CDR3 DNA reads as TGTGCCAGCTCCAATGGAGGGAATCAGCCCCAGCATTTT. It translates to CASSNGGNQPQHF.

The gene calls are TRBV6-4 and TRBJ1-3; D is undetermined. Germline loops: CDR1 MRHNA, CDR2 SNTAGT. The CDR3 totals 14 residues. Trimming left V 2 bases short and J 5 bases short, with 10 bases between. The CDR3 nucleotides are TGTGCCAGCAGTGACCCGACACTGAGAAACACCATATATTTT. Translated, it gives CASSDPTLRNTIYF.

The V call is TRBV30, the J call TRBJ2-5; 10 bases are a match to TRBD1. Germline loops: CDR1 GTSNPN, CDR2 SVGIG (reference sequence). CDR3 size: 16 residues. Losses at the gene ends were 1 base for V and 5 bases for J; bases not matched to a gene: 10. CDR3: CAWSETGDRGFETQYF. DNA for the CDR3: TGTGCCTGGAGTGAAACAGGGGACAGGGGATTTGAGACCCAGTACTTC.